One sample yielded the 25 T cell receptor beta chains listed below, sequenced in a study of cytomegalovirus exposure and HLA in healthy donors. The PCR had 60 Vbeta and 13 Jbeta primers. Profiled with immunoSEQ multiplex PCR; TCRdb holds only in-frame clones, not every one. Counted here are more than 80,000 clones, over 70% occurring once; the ten biggest clones make up about 1.2%. The sample taken for sequencing was PBMCs. The receptor set was obtained from a girl under 10 years old in good health and CMV-seropositive.

V is TRBV7-2 and J is TRBJ2-7; D gene unclear. Trimming left V 5 bases short and J 2 bases short, with 7 bases between. CDR1 and CDR2 (germline): SGHTA, FQGNSA. This CDR3 region has 12 residues. CDR3 sequence: CASSRLPYEQYF. Here the CDR3 DNA reads TGTGCCAGCAGCCGCCTACCCTACGAGCAGTACTTC.

The table lists this clone with a count of one. V and J are TRBV27 and TRBJ2-7; 9 bases fit TRBD2. Trimming cost V 8 bases and J 4 bases; bases outside gene matches: 6. Germline loops: CDR1 MNHEY, CDR2 SMNVEV (reference sequence). This CDR3 contains 13 residues. CDR3: CASRAGGAYEQYF. In DNA form, the CDR3 reads TGTGCCAGCCGAGCGGGAGGAGCATACGAGCAGTACTTC.

The V gene is TRBV9, the J gene TRBJ2-6, with TRBD1 matching over 9 bases. V trimming: 2 bases; J trimming: 0 bases; junction bases outside the gene matches: 6. The CDR3 loop spans 18 amino acids. Germline-derived CDR1 and CDR2 are SGDLS and YYNGEE. CDR3 nucleotides: TGTGCCAGCAGCGTGAGGACAGGGGCCCGCTCTGGGGCCAACGTCCTGACTTTC. Its translation: CASSVRTGARSGANVLTF.

The gene calls are TRBV7-2 and TRBJ1-2; 12 positions agree with TRBD1. Trimming took 5 bases from V and 5 from J; bases not matched to a gene: 6. The germline CDR1 and CDR2 sequences are SGHTA and FQGNSA. There are 15 residues in the CDR3. CDR3 nucleotides: TGTGCCAGCAGCCCAGGGACAGGGGGCCGGTATGGCTACACCTTC. Protein product: CASSPGTGGRYGYTF.

The V gene is TRBV12-5, the J gene TRBJ2-7, with 12 bases aligning to TRBD1. The CDR3 totals 15 residues. With 5 bases clipped from V and 4 bases from J, the junction kept 6 bases outside the gene matches. Germline CDR1 and CDR2: LGHNT and FRNRAP. CDR3: CASGTGTGGGYEQYF. CDR3 DNA sequence: TGTGCTAGTGGTACCGGGACAGGGGGCGGGTACGAGCAGTACTTC.

The CDR3 DNA reads TGCGCCAGCAGCTTGGGAACAGGGGCCCAGGACTCTCAGCCCCAGCATTTT. This codes for CASSLGTGAQDSQPQHF. The J gene is TRBJ1-5, the V gene TRBV5-1; TRBD1 matches 7 bases. CDR3 length equals 17 residues. Per germline, CDR1 SGHRS and CDR2 YFSETQ. With 0 bases clipped from V and 6 bases from J, the junction kept 12 bases outside the gene matches. Using reference TRBV5-1 and TRBJ1-5 for the parts outside the CDR3, the full variable domain is KAGVTQTPRYLIKTRGQQVTLSCSPISGHRSVSWYQQTPGQGLQFLFEYFSETQRNKGNFPGRFSGRQFSNSRSEMNVSTLELGDSALYLCASSLGTGAQDSQPQHFGDGTRLSIL.

V and J are TRBV2 and TRBJ1-2; 9 nucleotides match TRBD1. V dropped 5 bases and J dropped 4; count of bases not matched to a gene: 11. This CDR3 comprises 16 residues. Germline loops: CDR1 SNHLY, CDR2 FYNNEI. The CDR3 coding sequence is TGTGCCAGCAGTAGTACTGGGGACAGGGCTTTCTATGGCTACACCTTC. Its protein is CASSSTGDRAFYGYTF.

The V gene is TRBV27, the J gene TRBJ1-2; TRBD1 agrees at 8 bases. Germline V gene lookup returns CDR1 MNHEY and CDR2 SMNVEV (reference sequence). Germline trimming cut 3 bases from V and 8 bases from J; bases unmatched to any gene: 11. CDR3 size: 15 residues. CDR3: CASSFFGQGVKGYTF. As DNA, the CDR3 is TGTGCCAGCAGTTTCTTCGGACAGGGAGTTAAAGGCTACACCTTC.

V usage is TRBV10-3 and J usage is TRBJ1-3, with unresolved D. The V and J ends lost 4 bases and 2 bases respectively, with 15 bases between them. The CDR3 consists of 16 residues. Germline CDR1 ENHRY, CDR2 SYGVKD. The CDR3 DNA follows: TGTGCCATCAGTGGGCTCGACCGTCGGGCTGGAAACACCATATATTTT. This translates into CAISGLDRRAGNTIYF.

Only one count was recorded for this clone. This sequence joins TRBV6-1 and TRBJ2-1; 7 bases agree with TRBD2. Trimming cost V 3 bases and J 5 bases; bases outside gene matches: 10. CDR1 MNHNS and CDR2 SASEGT come from the germline V gene. The CDR3 sequence is 16 residues long. Here the CDR3 reads CASSEGTTKLNNEQFF. In DNA form, the CDR3 reads TGTGCCAGCAGTGAGGGGACTACAAAACTTAACAATGAGCAGTTCTTC.

The rearrangement uses TRBV6-5 and TRBJ2-5; 9 nucleotides align to TRBD2. The CDR3 extends over 14 amino acids. The germline gives CDR1 MNHEY, CDR2 SVGAGI. J gave up 5 bases and V 6 bases, and 7 bases lay outside the gene matches. For the CDR3, the DNA is TGTGCCAGCAGGATTAGCGGGAGTGGTGAGACCCAGTACTTC. This gives the protein CASRISGSGETQYF.

The chain couples TRBV30 to TRBJ2-1, with a possible D match to TRBD2 (6 bases). The CDR3 covers 13 residues. V shed 2 bases and J shed 4 bases, with 9 bases lying between them. Germline V CDR1 and CDR2: GTSNPN, SVGIG (reference sequence). This chain's CDR3 is CAWSRDFYNEQFF. As DNA, the CDR3 is TGTGCCTGGAGTCGGGACTTTTACAATGAGCAGTTCTTC. The whole variable domain, filled in from reference TRBV30 and TRBJ2-1, reads SQTIHQWPATLVQPVGSPLSLECTVEGTSNPNLYWYRQAAGRGLQLLFYSVGIGQISSEVPQNLSASRPQDRQFILSSKKLLLSDSGFYLCAWSRDFYNEQFFGPGTRLTVL.

The rearrangement joins TRBV5-6 to TRBJ2-5; D remains ambiguous. Germline CDR1 reads SGHDT; CDR2 reads YYEEEE. The ends were cut back, 4 bases at V and 5 bases at J, with 18 bases in the middle. The CDR3 consists of 15 residues. The CDR3 DNA is TGTGCCAGCAGCCCTCGACTTGTTGTAGTGGAGACCCAGTACTTC. The encoded protein is CASSPRLVVVETQYF.

This clone was recorded once. The chain joins TRBV15 to TRBJ1-1; D gene ambiguous. The CDR3 runs 16 residues. The ends were cut back, 0 bases at V and 7 bases at J, with 18 bases in the middle. Germline V gene sequence: CDR1 LNHNV, CDR2 YYDKDF (reference sequence). The CDR3 sequence: CATSRDLPVSRFEAFF. The CDR3 coding sequence is TGTGCCACCAGCAGAGATCTACCCGTAAGCAGGTTTGAAGCTTTCTTT. The whole variable domain, remainder taken from reference TRBV15 and TRBJ1-1, is DAMVIQNPRYQVTQFGKPVTLSCSQTLNHNVMYWYQQKSSQAPKLLFHYYDKDFNNEADTPDNFQSRRPNTSFCFLDIRSPGLGDTAMYLCATSRDLPVSRFEAFFGQGTRLTVV.

This clone turned up a few times. This chain links TRBV4-1 with TRBJ2-1, with D perhaps TRBD1 (6 bases). Germline V gene data show CDR1 as MGHRA and CDR2 as YSYEKL. This CDR3 has 15 amino acids. Trimming removed 4 bases at V and 4 bases at J, with 14 bases between. The CDR3 region is CASSPGEGTYNEQFF. The DNA for the CDR3 is TGCGCCAGCAGCCCTGGAGAGGGGACATACAATGAGCAGTTCTTC.

V is TRBV19 and J is TRBJ1-1; D is unresolved. Trimming left V 9 bases short and J 1 base short, with 15 bases between. The CDR3 loop spans 14 amino acids. Germline V CDR1 and CDR2: LNHDA, SQIVND (reference sequence). The CDR3 reads CASPLWEKNTEAFF. In DNA form, the CDR3 reads TGTGCCAGCCCCCTGTGGGAGAAGAACACTGAAGCTTTCTTT.

The chain has TRBV29-1 and TRBJ1-1; 8 nucleotides match TRBD1. This CDR3 is built from 12 residues. Germline loops: CDR1 SQVTM, CDR2 ANQGSEA. V trimming: 3 bases; J trimming: 4 bases; junction bases outside the gene matches: 1. The CDR3 sequence is CSVDRGLTEAFF. The CDR3 nucleotides read TGCAGCGTTGACAGGGGGCTCACTGAAGCTTTCTTT.

This chain links TRBV25-1 with TRBJ2-7, with 13 bases identical to TRBD2. V trimming: 5 bases; J trimming: 5 bases; junction bases outside the gene matches: 9. CDR1 and CDR2 (germline): MGHDK, SYGVNS. The CDR3 totals 16 residues. The CDR3 spells CASSTRGLAGEHEQYF. The CDR3 nucleotides read TGTGCCAGCAGTACACGAGGACTAGCGGGAGAGCACGAGCAGTACTTC.

This clone was seen a few times. V is TRBV5-1 and J is TRBJ2-2; a possible D gene is TRBD1 (5 bases). This CDR3 region has 14 residues. Germline V gene data show CDR1 as SGHRS and CDR2 as YFSETQ. Trimming removed 7 bases at V and 4 bases at J, with 14 bases between. CDR3 sequence reads: CASLTDTATGELFF. For the CDR3, the DNA is TGCGCCAGCCTAACGGACACAGCCACCGGGGAGCTGTTTTTT.

CDR3 in DNA: TGCGCCAGCAGCTTGGAAGGGGTTGAGACTGAAGCTTTCTTT. It codes for CASSLEGVETEAFF. This rearrangement joins TRBV5-1 to TRBJ1-1; D may be TRBD1 (5 bases). Germline V gene data show CDR1 as SGHRS and CDR2 as YFSETQ. This CDR3 region has 14 residues. Between the trimmed V and J ends, which lost 0 bases and 5 bases, there was a span of 11 bases.

In its sample, this clone was seen a few times. This rearrangement joins TRBV5-5 to TRBJ1-1; D is unresolved. CDR3 length: 11 amino acids. CDR1 and CDR2 (germline): SGHKS, YYEKEE (reference sequence). V was trimmed by 4 bases and J by 4 bases, leaving 5 bases between them. The CDR3 spells CASSLGTEAFF. The CDR3 bases are TGTGCCAGCAGCCTCGGCACTGAAGCTTTCTTT. The full variable domain, with the rest looked up from reference TRBV5-5 and TRBJ1-1, is DAGVTQSPTHLIKTRGQQVTLRCSPISGHKSVSWYQQVLGQGPQFIFQYYEKEERGRGNFPDRFSARQFPNYSSELNVNALLLGDSALYLCASSLGTEAFFGQGTRLTVV.

V usage is TRBV5-6 and J usage is TRBJ1-1; a weak D match, TRBD1 (6 bases). This CDR3 has 15 residues. With 2 bases removed from V and 4 bases from J, the gap between germline ends came to 15 bases. CDR1 and CDR2 (germline): SGHDT, YYEEEE. The CDR3 bases are TGTGCCAGCAGCTTTAAGCAGGGGATGGTCACTGAAGCTTTCTTT. Amino acids: CASSFKQGMVTEAFF. The full variable domain, in which reference TRBV5-6 and TRBJ1-1 provide the parts outside the CDR3, is DAGVTQSPTHLIKTRGQQVTLRCSPKSGHDTVSWYQQALGQGPQFIFQYYEEEERQRGNFPDRFSGHQFPNYSSELNVNALLLGDSALYLCASSFKQGMVTEAFFGQGTRLTVV.

The chain employs TRBV6-5 and TRBJ2-7, with D possibly matching TRBD2 (7 bases). Germline V gives CDR1 MNHEY, CDR2 SVGAGI. V was cut by 3 bases and J by 6 bases, with 18 bases left in between. CDR3 length equals 15 residues. The CDR3 spells CASSYRGAGFPEQYF. In DNA, the CDR3 is TGTGCCAGCAGTTATCGGGGGGCAGGTTTCCCCGAGCAGTACTTC.

The V gene is TRBV29-1, the J gene TRBJ1-1, with D possibly matching TRBD1 (6 bases). Germline assignment: CDR1 SQVTM and CDR2 ANQGSEA. Trimming took 3 bases from V and 7 from J, leaving 15 bases between them. This CDR3 region has 13 residues. The CDR3 sequence is CSVDSTGPREAFF. CDR3 DNA: TGCAGCGTTGACTCTACAGGGCCACGTGAAGCTTTCTTT.

V gene TRBV7-9 combines with J gene TRBJ1-1, with a weak D call TRBD1 (6 bases). Germline assignment: CDR1 SEHNR and CDR2 FQNEAQ (reference sequence). Trimming took 1 base from V and 7 from J, leaving 7 bases between them. The CDR3 is 12 residues long. The CDR3 DNA reads as TGTGCCAGCAGCTTAGGCAGGGGTGAAGCTTTCTTT. Translating gives CASSLGRGEAFF.